This passage covers 26 T cell receptor beta chains from one sample sequenced in a study of blood T cell repertoires in COVID-19. Only in-frame clones appear in the TCRdb table, and some are missing; sequencing was by immunoSEQ multiplex PCR. The sample yields approximately 270,000 clones, roughly 88% seen once. Sequencing input: peripheral blood. The receptors here all came from a man older than 75 with acute or convalescent COVID-19.

V gene TRBV7-2 combines with J gene TRBJ2-5; 8 bases agree with TRBD2. Looked up from germline, CDR1 is SGHTA and CDR2 is FQGNSA. The CDR3 is 14 residues long. V was pared by 5 bases and J by 1 base, with 3 bases of the junction left unmatched. CDR3 in DNA: TGTGCCAGCAGCCTTAGCGGGGCCCAAGAGACCCAGTACTTC. It is translated as CASSLSGAQETQYF.

This clone was seen more than once but under ten times. CDR3 protein: CASSQNPGTGRETQYF. In nucleotides, the CDR3 is TGTGCCAGCAGCCAAAACCCCGGGACAGGGAGAGAGACCCAGTACTTC. This rearrangement joins TRBV3-1 (or the pseudogene TRBV3-2) to TRBJ2-5; TRBD1 matches at 9 bases. Germline CDR1 LGHDT, CDR2 YNNKEL (reference sequence). V shed 2 bases, J shed 4 bases, and the junction held 8 bases outside the gene matches. The CDR3 is 16 amino acids.

V gene TRBV7-2 combines with J gene TRBJ1-1; 7 nucleotides align to TRBD1. The CDR3 runs to 15 residues. CDR1 is SGHTA and CDR2 is FQGNSA in the germline V gene. V shed 4 bases and J 4 bases; nucleotides not matched to a gene: 9. The CDR3 sequence: CASSSRGTGVTEAFF. In nucleotides, the CDR3 is TGTGCCAGCAGCTCAAGGGGTACAGGGGTCACTGAAGCTTTCTTT.

V and J are TRBV5-1 and TRBJ2-1; maybe TRBD2 (6 bases). The CDR3 runs 13 residues. V lost 2 bases and J 8 bases, leaving 11 bases between the germline ends. Germline-derived CDR1 and CDR2 are SGHRS and YFSETQ. CDR3: CASSFNSGDEQFF. CDR3 sequence (DNA): TGCGCCAGCAGCTTTAATAGCGGAGATGAGCAGTTCTTC.

The genes are TRBV20-1 and TRBJ1-2; unclear D gene. The CDR3 loop spans 11 amino acids. With 6 bases removed from V and 6 bases from J, the gap between germline ends came to 11 bases. Germline V gene data show CDR1 as DFQATT and CDR2 as SNEGSKA (reference sequence). The CDR3 nucleotides are TGCAGTGCCCATGACAATAATGGCTACACCTTC. Protein sequence: CSAHDNNGYTF.

The J gene is TRBJ1-6, the V gene TRBV6-5, with 7 bases matching TRBD1. The CDR3 covers 14 residues. Germline V gene lookup returns CDR1 MNHEY and CDR2 SVGAGI. Trimming cost V 6 bases and J 8 bases; bases outside gene matches: 7. Here the CDR3 reads CASSQGQVDSPLHF. DNA for the CDR3: TGTGCCAGCAGCCAAGGACAGGTTGATTCACCCCTCCACTTT.

The chain couples TRBV7-2 to TRBJ2-2; D ambiguous. CDR3 length: 15 residues. Germline V gene lookup returns CDR1 SGHTA and CDR2 FQGNSA. Between the trimmed V and J ends, which lost 5 bases and 5 bases, there was a span of 15 bases. Here the CDR3 reads CASSPVQLSTGELFF. The CDR3 DNA reads as TGTGCCAGCAGCCCCGTACAGTTGAGTACCGGGGAGCTGTTTTTT.

The gene calls are TRBV28 and TRBJ1-2; 8 bases are shared with TRBD1. The germline gives CDR1 MDHEN, CDR2 SYDVKM. There are 15 residues in the CDR3. V shed 6 bases, J shed 2 bases, and the junction held 8 bases outside the gene matches. CDR3 residues: CASRVDRAPNYGYTF. The CDR3 nucleotides read TGTGCCAGCAGGGTGGACAGGGCCCCAAACTATGGCTACACCTTC.

This clone occurred once. V is TRBV30 and J is TRBJ1-1; the match to TRBD1 covers 9 bases. Losses at the gene ends were 3 bases for V and 3 bases for J; bases not matched to a gene: 17. CDR1 and CDR2 (germline): GTSNPN, SVGIG (reference sequence). There are 18 residues in the CDR3. Here the CDR3 reads CAWSQSYDRGEVDTEAFF. The CDR3 DNA sequence: TGTGCCTGGAGCCAGAGCTACGACAGGGGGGAGGTGGACACTGAAGCTTTCTTT.

In this sample, this clone turned up a few times. The V gene is TRBV7-2, the J gene TRBJ2-1, with a possible D match to TRBD1 (6 bases). Between the trimmed V and J ends, which lost 0 bases and 6 bases, there was a span of 9 bases. This CDR3 is built from 14 residues. Germline CDR1 reads SGHTA; CDR2 reads FQGNSA. The CDR3 sequence: CASSLAQGFNEQFF. DNA for the CDR3: TGTGCCAGCAGCTTAGCGCAGGGGTTCAATGAGCAGTTCTTC.

The chain combines TRBV28 with TRBJ2-3; 9 nucleotides align to TRBD2. The CDR3 sequence is 18 residues long. The V gene's germline CDR1 is MDHEN and CDR2 SYDVKM. With V trimmed by 1 base and J by 2 bases, 10 bases remained unmatched. CDR3 nucleotide sequence: TGTGCCAGCAGTTTATTGGTGAGAGCGGGGGGCATCACAGATACGCAGTATTTT. Encoded protein: CASSLLVRAGGITDTQYF.

The gene calls are TRBV19 and TRBJ1-5, with TRBD1 identical over 8 bases. Germline CDR1 reads LNHDA; CDR2 reads SQIVND (reference sequence). The CDR3 sequence is 15 residues long. Trimming took 4 bases from V and 5 from J; bases not matched to a gene: 7. This chain's CDR3 is CASSTRQGIDQPQHF. Here the CDR3 DNA reads TGTGCCAGTAGTACCCGACAGGGGATAGATCAGCCCCAGCATTTT.

The CDR3 spells CASSLSRGSYEQYF. DNA of the CDR3: TGTGCCAGCAGCTTAAGTCGGGGGTCCTACGAGCAGTACTTC. The chain couples TRBV7-3 to TRBJ2-7; possible D gene TRBD2, 6 bases. CDR1 is SGHTA and CDR2 is FQGTGA in the germline V gene. With 1 base removed from V and 1 base from J, the gap between germline ends came to 8 bases. The CDR3 length is 14 residues. The full variable domain, in which reference TRBV7-3 and TRBJ2-7 provide the parts outside the CDR3, is GAGVSQTPSNKVTEKGKYVELRCDPISGHTALYWYRQSLGQGPEFLIYFQGTGAADDSGLPNDRFFAVRPEGSVSTLKIQRTERGDSAVYLCASSLSRGSYEQYFGPGTRLTVT.

The chain uses TRBV2 and TRBJ2-3; TRBD1 is a possible D gene (6 bases). The V gene lost 0 bases and the J gene lost 8 bases, with 15 bases spanning the gap. The CDR3 loop spans 15 amino acids. CDR1 and CDR2 from the germline V gene are SNHLY and FYNNEI. This CDR3 is CASSEAAGATGTQYF. CDR3 coding DNA: TGTGCCAGCAGTGAAGCGGCAGGGGCAACGGGTACGCAGTATTTT.

V gene TRBV4-1 combines with J gene TRBJ2-1, with TRBD1 identical over 7 bases. Germline CDR1 MGHRA, CDR2 YSYEKL. Losses at the gene ends were 6 bases for V and 2 bases for J; bases not matched to a gene: 7. The CDR3 is 15 amino acids. The CDR3 bases are TGCGCCAGCAGTCAGGGTCAGGGGGCCTACAATGAGCAGTTCTTC. It specifies CASSQGQGAYNEQFF.

The J gene is TRBJ2-4, the V gene TRBV19; 7 bases agree with TRBD1. Germline assignment: CDR1 LNHDA and CDR2 SQIVND (reference sequence). The length of the CDR3 is 15 residues. J lost 8 bases, V lost 4 bases, and 11 bases had no gene match. The CDR3 sequence: CASSTGWTGLHIQYF. CDR3 sequence (DNA): TGTGCCAGTAGTACTGGATGGACAGGACTCCACATTCAGTACTTC.

The chain employs TRBV6-4 and TRBJ1-6, with a weak D call TRBD1 (5 bases). This CDR3 is 15 amino acids long. V lost 2 bases and J 7 bases, leaving 12 bases between the germline ends. Per germline, CDR1 MRHNA and CDR2 SNTAGT. CDR3 sequence (DNA): TGTGCCAGCAGTGACCGGTCGGGGGGAAATTCACCCCTCCACTTT. This translates into CASSDRSGGNSPLHF.

The chain joins TRBV7-2 to TRBJ2-6; 8 bases agree with TRBD2. Germline V gene sequence: CDR1 SGHTA, CDR2 FQGNSA. V lost 3 bases and J lost 0; bases outside the gene matches: 7. The CDR3 contains 18 residues. CDR3 in amino acids: CASSLYAGGYSGANVLTF. The CDR3 nucleotides are TGTGCCAGCAGCTTGTATGCGGGAGGTTACTCTGGGGCCAACGTCCTGACTTTC.

CDR3 coding DNA: TGTGCCAGCAGTTTTTCCAGCGGTATCCAGTTTTCCTACAATGAGCAGTTCTTC. Its translation is CASSFSSGIQFSYNEQFF. This chain uses TRBV28 with TRBJ2-1; D may be TRBD2 (5 bases). There are 18 residues in the CDR3. V was clipped by 3 bases and J by 1 base, with 19 bases between them. Germline values: CDR1 MDHEN, CDR2 SYDVKM.

The CDR3 coding sequence is TGTGCCAGCAGTGTGTCAGGGACTCACTCGGGTGGAGATACGCAGTATTTT. It yields the protein CASSVSGTHSGGDTQYF. This chain connects TRBV6-1 to TRBJ2-3; D might be TRBD2 (6 bases). CDR1 is MNHNS and CDR2 is SASEGT in the germline V gene. The CDR3 is 17 residues long. With 4 bases removed from V and 5 bases from J, the gap between germline ends came to 22 bases.

This clone was picked up a small number of times. The rearrangement links TRBV3-1 (or the pseudogene TRBV3-2) to TRBJ1-4; D possibly corresponds to TRBD1 (5 bases). There are 15 residues in the CDR3. The germline gives CDR1 LGHDT, CDR2 YNNKEL (reference sequence). Trimming removed 0 bases at V and 5 bases at J, with 10 bases between. The CDR3 is CASSQDNQGNEKLFF. CDR3 DNA sequence: TGTGCCAGCAGCCAAGATAATCAGGGAAATGAAAAACTGTTTTTT.

The chain joins TRBV6-2 or TRBV6-3 to TRBJ2-3; 8 bases are a match to TRBD2. The germline V gene has CDR1 MNHEY and CDR2 SVGEGT. J was trimmed by 2 bases and V by 0 bases; bases with no gene match: 7. The CDR3 loop spans 17 amino acids. The CDR3 nucleotides read TGTGCCAGCAGTTACTCGAGTAGCGGGGAGTACACAGATACGCAGTATTTT. Translating it yields CASSYSSSGEYTDTQYF.

This clone was seen a single time. The chain couples TRBV2 to TRBJ1-5, with D unclear. The V and J ends lost 5 bases and 0 bases respectively, with 5 bases between them. The CDR3 loop spans 13 amino acids. From germline, CDR1 is SNHLY and CDR2 FYNNEI. In DNA form, the CDR3 reads TGTGCCAGCAGTACATTTAGCAATCAGCCCCAGCATTTT. Translating gives CASSTFSNQPQHF.

The sample holds one count of this clone. V is TRBV5-4 and J is TRBJ1-2; tentative D call: TRBD1 (6 bases). Germline CDR1 SGHNT, CDR2 YYREEE (reference sequence). V was clipped by 0 bases and J by 6 bases, with 9 bases between them. This CDR3 is 13 amino acids long. The CDR3 DNA follows: TGTGCCAGCAGCTTGGGGGGGCGCGATGGCTACACCTTC. Its protein is CASSLGGRDGYTF.

This clone showed up just once. This rearrangement joins TRBV29-1 to TRBJ2-2; maybe TRBD1 (6 bases). V lost 4 bases and J 4 bases, leaving 13 bases between the germline ends. The germline CDR1 and CDR2 sequences are SQVTM and ANQGSEA. The CDR3 sequence is 14 residues long. The CDR3 nucleotides are TGCAGCGTTGGGGTCAGGGGTGGCACCGGGGAGCTGTTTTTT. It specifies CSVGVRGGTGELFF.

This chain links TRBV9 with TRBJ2-3; 7 positions agree with TRBD2. The V and J ends lost 6 bases and 2 bases, in that order; junction bases with no gene match: 3. Germline lookup yields CDR1 SGDLS and CDR2 YYNGEE. This CDR3 has 13 amino acids. CDR3 residues: CASTLADTDTQYF. The CDR3 nucleotides are TGTGCCAGCACCCTAGCGGACACAGATACGCAGTATTTT.